This T cell receptor (beta chain) was recovered during a study of patients and donors after allogeneic stem cell transplantation. CDR3 length: 14 residues. V was cut by 6 bases and J by 2 bases, with 11 bases left in between. CDR1 is MNHEY, CDR2 SMNVEV, per germline (reference sequence). TCRdb re-called the RT-PCR reads with MiXCR, one entry per CDR3 protein. The sample contains about a million distinct CDR3 sequences, roughly 17% of which appear only once. Sequencing was done on a sample of blood, either unsorted or a sorted T cell fraction (not recorded which). The chain combines TRBV27 with TRBJ1-5, with D unresolved. This clonotype was sampled from a human donor who was either an allogeneic HSCT recipient or a stem cell or donor lymphocyte infusion donor (not recorded which). It is not recorded whose cells these are; they may come from a transplant donor. The CDR3 DNA sequence: TGTGCCAGCAGCCTGGACCGCCGCAATCAGCCCCAGCATTTT. Its translation is CASSLDRRNQPQHF.